The clone carrying this T cell receptor beta chain was observed a handful of times. The target antigen is unknown. This entry comes from a study of T cell responses to AZD1222 COVID-19 vaccine. General study points: Repertoires were obtained solely post-peak T cell response. Donors, mostly white British, included more females; clonal diversity was possibly underestimated.

Germline lookup yields CDR1 SNHLY and CDR2 FYNNEI. The germline V and J ends were trimmed by 4 bases and 4 bases, with 16 bases remaining between them. The CDR3 runs 15 residues. Profiling relied on immunoSEQ multiplex PCR, and the TCRdb table lists in-frame clones only, not all of them. The sample lists about 39,000 clones; roughly 88% were seen once. This receptor was identified in an adult who received the AZD1222 COVID-19 vaccine. The rearrangement uses TRBV2 and TRBJ1-2; D might be TRBD1 (5 bases). The specimen was peripheral blood, collected 28 days after the second AZD1222 dose. The CDR3 DNA sequence: TGTGCCAGCAGTGGCCCTAAGACAGTAGGCTATGGCTACACCTTC. It codes for CASSGPKTVGYGYTF. The full variable domain, in which reference TRBV2 and TRBJ1-2 provide the parts outside the CDR3, is EPEVTQTPSHQVTQMGQEVILRCVPISNHLYFYWYRQILGQKVEFLVSFYNNEISEKSEIFDDQFSVERPDGSNFTLKIRSTKLEDSAMYFCASSGPKTVGYGYTFGSGTRLTVV.